Below are 32 T cell receptor beta chains sequenced from a single sample in a study of T-cell reconstitution after alpha-beta-depleted transplantation in children (dated by TCRdb to about 2016). Library method: PCR. Sequencing took place on an Illumina HiSeq 2500. TCR libraries were prepared with molecular barcoding, using unique molecular identifiers to normalize TCRbeta repertoire quantification. TCRdb reprocessed the public reads (quality trimming at Q25 with fastp, clone calling with MiXCR) and kept in-frame beta chains. Each CDR3 protein gets just one entry, which takes the most common genes and DNA from the rows behind it. This sample lists hundreds of thousands of distinct CDR3 sequences; 17% were detected once. The ten most abundant clones make up approximately 40% of the sample. According to the study, the label for this sample's treatment or condition signals: allogeneic hematopoietic cell transplantation with graft depleted of TCRalphabeta T cells and CD19 B cells.

This sample comprised PBMCs, mostly from graft donor cells, obtained 360 days after TCRalphabeta/CD19-depleted stem cell transplant. The receptors originated from a male patient between 2 and 10 years old who had a stem cell transplant for acute lymphoblastic leukemia, so the T cells may come from the graft donor.

A word on this clonotype: A read error may account for a junction end that differs from germline. V usage is TRBV5-1 and J usage is TRBJ2-1; D ambiguous. In germline, CDR1 is SGHRS, CDR2 YFSETQ. The length of the CDR3 is 16 residues. The CDR3 DNA follows: TGCGCCAGTAGCTTCGGGTCCCAGGTATCCTACAATGAGCAGTTCTTC. It encodes CASSFGSQVSYNEQFF. Full variable domain (remainder filled in from reference TRBV5-1 and TRBJ2-1): KAGVTQTPRYLIKTRGQQVTLSCSPISGHRSVSWYQQTPGQGLQFLFEYFSETQRNKGNFPGRFSGRQFSNSRSEMNVSTLELGDSALYLCASSFGSQVSYNEQFFGPGTRLTVL.

The chain couples TRBV7-9 to TRBJ2-7; no firm D call. The V end was cut by 5 bases, the J end by 4 bases, with 12 bases between. This CDR3 contains 13 residues. The germline V gene has CDR1 SEHNR and CDR2 FQNEAQ (reference sequence). CDR3 amino acids: CASSRPGSYEQYF. CDR3 sequence (DNA): TGTGCCAGCAGCCGCCCCGGCTCATACGAGCAGTACTTC.

This sequence joins TRBV7-1 and TRBJ1-4; D unresolved. TRBV7-1 is filed as an ORF, its function uncertain. CDR3 length equals 16 residues. Trimming cost V 3 bases and J 2 bases, with 13 bases left between them. Here the CDR3 reads CASSSPKIRTNEKLFF. CDR3 sequence (DNA): TGTGCCAGCAGCTCCCCGAAAATACGGACTAATGAAAAACTGTTTTTT.

V gene TRBV7-8 combines with J gene TRBJ2-7; 7 bases line up with TRBD1. Trimming took 0 bases from V and 1 from J; bases not matched to a gene: 3. Germline values: CDR1 SGHVS, CDR2 FQNEAQ. This CDR3 has 15 amino acids. CDR3: CASSLAGQASYEQYF. The CDR3 region has the DNA TGTGCCAGCAGCTTAGCAGGACAGGCATCCTACGAGCAGTACTTC.

This clonotype has a count of ten or more. V and J are TRBV9 and TRBJ2-1; 7 positions agree with TRBD1. The CDR3 contains 16 residues. The germline V gene has CDR1 SGDLS and CDR2 YYNGEE. The V segment lost 3 bases and the J segment 5 bases; nucleotides outside the gene matches: 11. CDR3 nucleotides: TGTGCCAGCAGCGACCAGACAGGGCCCTTAGACAATGAGCAGTTCTTC. Translated: CASSDQTGPLDNEQFF.

This clonotype was detected many times. V and J are TRBV11-2 and TRBJ2-3; TRBD1 is a possible D gene (5 bases). The V end was cut by 3 bases, the J end by 4 bases, with 23 bases between. The CDR3 extends over 18 amino acids. The V gene's germline CDR1 is SGHAT and CDR2 FQNNGV. The CDR3 nucleotides read TGTGCCAGCAGCTTGAATCCGCCAGGGCTTCCCCCCGCAGATACGCAGTATTTT. It encodes CASSLNPPGLPPADTQYF.

V usage is TRBV20-1 and J usage is TRBJ1-1; no clear D. Germline V gives CDR1 DFQATT, CDR2 SNEGSKA (reference sequence). Trimming cost V 0 bases and J 11 bases, with 10 bases left between them. The CDR3 runs to 11 residues. This chain's CDR3 is CSARDVVYAFF. The CDR3 region has the DNA TGCAGTGCTAGAGATGTAGTGTATGCTTTCTTT.

V is TRBV12-3 or TRBV12-4 and J is TRBJ1-2, with TRBD1 as a possible D gene (6 bases). The CDR3 length is 14 residues. V dropped 7 bases and J dropped 2 bases, with 14 bases sitting between them. The CDR3 sequence is CASNPQGGNYGYTF. In DNA, the CDR3 is TGTGCCAGCAATCCGCAAGGGGGAAACTATGGCTACACCTTC.

The rearrangement links TRBV7-2 to TRBJ2-7; D unclear. The germline V and J ends were trimmed by 1 base and 4 bases, with 5 bases remaining between them. Germline assignment: CDR1 SGHTA and CDR2 FQGNSA. The CDR3 extends over 12 amino acids. The CDR3 region is CASSLVQYEQYF. The DNA of the CDR3 is TGTGCCAGCAGCTTAGTTCAGTACGAGCAGTACTTC.

This clonotype was detected only a few times. This chain links TRBV20-1 with TRBJ1-1; weak D call: TRBD1 (5 bases). Germline CDR1 is DFQATT and CDR2 is SNEGSKA (reference sequence). With 6 bases removed from V and 5 bases from J, the gap between germline ends came to 13 bases. The CDR3 is made up of 12 amino acids. The CDR3 DNA sequence: TGCAGTGCCACCCTGACAGTAACTGAAGCTTTCTTT. It translates to CSATLTVTEAFF.

V and J are TRBV10-3 and TRBJ2-7, with 9 bases that match TRBD2. V lost 6 bases to trimming and J lost 2 bases; unmatched junction nucleotides: 11. This CDR3 is built from 16 residues. CDR1 is ENHRY and CDR2 is SYGVKD in the germline V gene. The CDR3 here is CAISGILAGFTYEQYF. CDR3 bases: TGTGCCATCAGCGGTATTCTAGCGGGGTTCACCTACGAGCAGTACTTC.

V is TRBV5-1 and J is TRBJ1-4; D uncertain. V was clipped by 0 bases and J by 7 bases, with 7 bases between them. The CDR3 runs to 13 residues. Germline V lookup: CDR1 SGHRS, CDR2 YFSETQ. In DNA, the CDR3 is TGCGCCAGCAGCTTGGACGGTGTTGAAAAACTGTTTTTT. Translated: CASSLDGVEKLFF.

J is TRBJ1-1 and V is TRBV5-6; a possible D gene is TRBD1 (5 bases). In germline, CDR1 is SGHDT, CDR2 YYEEEE. The V end lost 4 bases, the J end lost 6 bases, and 16 bases lay between the germline ends. The CDR3 runs to 14 residues. The CDR3 bases are TGTGCCAGCAGCCCCCCGACAGTTTTATCTGAAGCTTTCTTT. It is translated as CASSPPTVLSEAFF. Drawing the rest from reference TRBV5-6 and TRBJ1-1, the complete variable domain is DAGVTQSPTHLIKTRGQQVTLRCSPKSGHDTVSWYQQALGQGPQFIFQYYEEEERQRGNFPDRFSGHQFPNYSSELNVNALLLGDSALYLCASSPPTVLSEAFFGQGTRLTVV.

The CDR3 DNA reads as TGTGCCAGCAGCTTAGTTCTGCGCGGGCGTCCGGATACGCAGTATTTT. Residues: CASSLVLRGRPDTQYF. V usage is TRBV11-2 and J usage is TRBJ2-3; possible D gene TRBD2, 5 bases. This CDR3 has 16 amino acids. Germline CDR1 and CDR2: SGHAT and FQNNGV. V gave up 1 base and J gave up 6 bases, with 17 bases separating them. The full variable domain, in which reference TRBV11-2 and TRBJ2-3 provide the parts outside the CDR3, is EAGVAQSPRYKIIEKRQSVAFWCNPISGHATLYWYQQILGQGPKLLIQFQNNGVVDDSQLPKDRFSAERLKGVDSTLKIQPAKLEDSAVYLCASSLVLRGRPDTQYFGPGTRLTVL.

In its sample, this clonotype was seen many times. The rearrangement uses TRBV7-2 and TRBJ2-7, with D hard to call. Per the germline V gene, CDR1 is SGHTA and CDR2 is FQGNSA. This CDR3 has 14 residues. V lost 6 bases and J lost 3, with 15 bases in between. The CDR3 DNA reads as TGTGCCAGCAGTTCTATGGCTGGGATCTACGAGCAGTACTTC. Amino acid sequence: CASSSMAGIYEQYF.

This clonotype appeared many times. The rearrangement joins TRBV12-3 or TRBV12-4 to TRBJ2-2; TRBD1 might be the D (8 bases). The CDR3 runs 14 residues. Trimming removed 7 bases from V and 6 bases from J, with 15 bases in between. CDR3 loop: CASMYRGRAGELFF. DNA for the CDR3: TGTGCCAGCATGTACAGGGGGAGGGCCGGGGAGCTGTTTTTT.

This clonotype was seen a handful of times. The rearrangement links TRBV20-1 to TRBJ2-1; TRBD2 agrees at 9 bases. V was pared by 3 bases and J by 3 bases, with 18 bases of the junction left unmatched. Looked up from germline, CDR1 is DFQATT and CDR2 is SNEGSKA (reference sequence). The CDR3 runs to 19 residues. The CDR3 here is CSARDPASGVTSYYNEQFF. CDR3 DNA sequence: TGCAGTGCTAGGGACCCGGCTAGCGGGGTGACTTCCTACTACAATGAGCAGTTCTTC.

This chain uses TRBV24-1 with TRBJ2-1, with 11 bases matching TRBD2. Germline trimming cut 9 bases from V and 6 bases from J; bases unmatched to any gene: 6. The CDR3 runs to 14 residues. In germline, CDR1 is KGHDR, CDR2 SFDVKD. The CDR3 DNA is TGTGCCACCGGAACTAGCGGGGGCATCAATGAGCAGTTCTTC. Translated: CATGTSGGINEQFF.

This clonotype occurred a few times. CDR3 DNA sequence: TGCAGCGTACAGAGTCTCAATCAGCCCCAGCATTTT. This sequence encodes CSVQSLNQPQHF. This chain uses TRBV29-1 with TRBJ1-5, with D unclear. The length of the CDR3 is 12 residues. V was shortened by 6 bases and J by 3 bases, with 9 bases between the two germline ends. The germline V gene encodes CDR1 SQVTM and CDR2 ANQGSEA. Together with reference TRBV29-1 and TRBJ1-5, the CDR3 gives the full variable domain: SAVISQKPSRDICQRGTSLTIQCQVDSQVTMMFWYRQQPGQSLTLIATANQGSEATYESGFVIDKFPISRPNLTFSTLTVSNMSPEDSSIYLCSVQSLNQPQHFGDGTRLSIL.

Regarding this clonotype: The junction shows a germline mismatch at one end, possibly a read error. The chain combines TRBV11-2 with TRBJ1-4, with unresolved D. The CDR3 runs 16 residues. CDR1 is SGHAT, CDR2 FQNNGV, per germline. DNA of the CDR3: TGTGCCAGCAGCTTATATAAATCTCCAACTAATGAAAAACTGATTTTT. This gives the protein CASSLYKSPTNEKLIF. The full variable domain, completed using reference TRBV11-2 and TRBJ1-4, is EAGVAQSPRYKIIEKRQSVAFWCNPISGHATLYWYQQILGQGPKLLIQFQNNGVVDDSQLPKDRFSAERLKGVDSTLKIQPAKLEDSAVYLCASSLYKSPTNEKLIFGSGTQLSVL.

This clonotype was observed many times. V gene TRBV25-1 combines with J gene TRBJ2-7, with 7 bases matching TRBD1. Germline V gene lookup returns CDR1 MGHDK and CDR2 SYGVNS. J gave up 4 bases and V 8 bases, and 8 bases lay outside the gene matches. This CDR3 is built from 13 residues. CDR3 DNA: TGTGCCAGCGCCCGGGACAGATCTTACGAGCAGTACTTC. Translating it yields CASARDRSYEQYF.

This clonotype was counted between two and nine times. The chain is built from TRBV5-6 and TRBJ1-6; D is possibly TRBD1 (5 bases). Trimming pared 4 bases from V and 10 bases from J, leaving 15 bases between. Germline values: CDR1 SGHDT, CDR2 YYEEEE. CDR3 size: 14 residues. CDR3 DNA: TGTGCCAGCAGCGCCAGGATCGCAGGGTCACCCCTCCACTTT. It encodes CASSARIAGSPLHF. The whole variable domain, filled in from reference TRBV5-6 and TRBJ1-6, reads DAGVTQSPTHLIKTRGQQVTLRCSPKSGHDTVSWYQQALGQGPQFIFQYYEEEERQRGNFPDRFSGHQFPNYSSELNVNALLLGDSALYLCASSARIAGSPLHFGNGTRLTVT.

The sample holds a few counts of this clonotype. The chain employs TRBV20-1 and TRBJ2-1; the D is unclear. This CDR3 has 12 residues. Germline assignment: CDR1 DFQATT and CDR2 SNEGSKA (reference sequence). The V end was cut by 1 base, the J end by 7 bases, with 8 bases between. CDR3 sequence (DNA): TGCAGTGCTAGAGGGGCCACAAATGAGCAGTTCTTC. Protein: CSARGATNEQFF.

This chain links TRBV20-1 with TRBJ2-3; tentatively, D is TRBD2 (6 bases). V lost 5 bases to trimming and J lost 2 bases, with 20 bases between them. The CDR3 has 16 amino acids. Germline V gene data show CDR1 as DFQATT and CDR2 as SNEGSKA (reference sequence). The CDR3, as DNA: TGCAGTGCTCCCGGGGGTCGAGGGATGCTCACAGATACGCAGTATTTT. Translation gives CSAPGGRGMLTDTQYF.

V usage is TRBV12-3 or TRBV12-4 and J usage is TRBJ2-7; weak D call: TRBD1 (5 bases). The germline V and J ends were trimmed by 6 bases and 0 bases, with 12 bases remaining between them. The CDR3 is 14 amino acids. The CDR3 loop reads CASRSGSSSYEQYF. The DNA of the CDR3 is TGTGCCAGCAGGTCAGGGTCTAGCTCCTACGAGCAGTACTTC.

The rearrangement joins TRBV12-3 or TRBV12-4 to TRBJ2-1; D is undetermined. V shed 6 bases and J shed 4 bases, with 4 bases lying between them. The CDR3 loop spans 11 amino acids. The CDR3 spells CASRVYNEQFF. The CDR3 coding sequence is TGTGCCAGCAGGGTATACAATGAGCAGTTCTTC.

This chain links TRBV5-6 with TRBJ1-5; TRBD1 agrees at 7 bases. The CDR3 runs to 19 residues. The germline V gene has CDR1 SGHDT and CDR2 YYEEEE. V gave up 3 bases and J gave up 0 bases; unmatched junction bases: 15. DNA of the CDR3: TGTGCCAGCAGCTGGGGAAAAAGGGGGCCGTGGCGTAGCAATCAGCCCCAGCATTTT. Protein: CASSWGKRGPWRSNQPQHF.

This clonotype was detected ten times or more. The CDR3 reads CSASLQDNEQFF. The DNA for the CDR3 is TGCAGTGCTAGTCTACAGGACAATGAGCAGTTCTTC. The chain joins TRBV20-1 to TRBJ2-1, with a tentative D call TRBD1 (5 bases). The CDR3 sequence is 12 residues long. Trimming cost V 3 bases and J 5 bases, with 8 bases left between them. Per the germline V gene, CDR1 is DFQATT and CDR2 is SNEGSKA (reference sequence).

The gene calls are TRBV24-1 and TRBJ2-7; D is possibly TRBD2 (6 bases). Trimming stripped 5 bases from V and 3 bases from J, with 10 bases between. Per the germline V gene, CDR1 is KGHDR and CDR2 is SFDVKD. There are 13 residues in the CDR3. The CDR3 reads CATSAGGGYEQYF. The CDR3 bases are TGTGCCACCAGTGCCGGGGGAGGCTACGAGCAGTACTTC.

The J gene is TRBJ2-7, the V gene TRBV5-1; TRBD2 aligns across 8 bases. The CDR3 is 17 residues long. Germline V CDR1 and CDR2: SGHRS, YFSETQ. Trimming took 0 bases from V and 0 from J; bases not matched to a gene: 8. The CDR3 sequence is CASSLGPPGGVSYEQYF. CDR3 bases: TGCGCCAGCAGCTTGGGGCCACCGGGAGGGGTCTCCTACGAGCAGTACTTC.

The CDR3 protein is CASSLAGGTGTKRNTEAFF. The CDR3 DNA reads as TGTGCCAGCAGCTTAGCGGGCGGGACAGGGACTAAGAGGAACACTGAAGCTTTCTTT. The V gene is TRBV7-2, the J gene TRBJ1-1; the match to TRBD1 covers 9 bases. From germline, CDR1 is SGHTA and CDR2 FQGNSA. This CDR3 spans 19 amino acids. V lost 0 bases to trimming and J lost 1 base; unmatched junction nucleotides: 12.

This clonotype was observed a handful of times. The chain carries TRBV28 and TRBJ2-1; D tentatively reads TRBD1 or TRBD2 (5 bases each). CDR3 size: 15 residues. Trimming pared 1 base from V and 9 bases from J, leaving 16 bases between. CDR1 is MDHEN, CDR2 SYDVKM, per germline. DNA for the CDR3: TGTGCCAGCAGTTTATACGGGACGCCGTGGGGTGAGCAGTTCTTC. Its translation: CASSLYGTPWGEQFF.